The 29 T cell receptor beta chains below come from one sample, sequenced in a study of radiation and T cells in renal cell carcinoma. The protocol was immunoSEQ multiplex PCR, while the TCRdb copy is restricted to in-frame clones and leaves out a portion. The repertoire consists of about 150,000 clones, with about 86% occurring once and the leading ten covering 15% to 20%. The sample's time point: blood 4 weeks post-SBRT, at nephrectomy. Treatment in this sample: 15 Gy SBRT to primary tumor, nephrectomy 4 weeks later. Source: blood, taken from a patient whose treatment included radiotherapy and nephrectomy. The receptors originated from a woman aged 50 to 65 with renal cell carcinoma.

This rearrangement joins TRBV30 to TRBJ2-7; tentatively, D is TRBD1 or TRBD2 (5 bases each). The V end lost 5 bases, the J end lost 0 bases, and 14 bases lay between the germline ends. Germline V gives CDR1 GTSNPN, CDR2 SVGIG (reference sequence). This CDR3 is built from 14 residues. Written as DNA, the CDR3 is TGTGCCTGGTGCCCCCCGGGACCCTCCTACGAGCAGTACTTC. Translated: CAWCPPGPSYEQYF.

This clone was detected a few times. DNA for the CDR3: TGTGCCAGCAGCCAAAACAGGGCTGGAAACACCATATATTTT. Translating gives CASSQNRAGNTIYF. V gene TRBV7-9 combines with J gene TRBJ1-3; weak D call: TRBD1 (6 bases). Trimming pared 5 bases from V and 2 bases from J, leaving 10 bases between. Germline CDR1 reads SEHNR; CDR2 reads FQNEAQ (reference sequence). CDR3 size: 14 residues.

This chain uses TRBV7-8 with TRBJ2-1; no definite D call. CDR1 SGHVS and CDR2 FQNEAQ come from the germline V gene. Trimming removed 5 bases at V and 15 bases at J, with 17 bases between. CDR3 length equals 12 residues. CDR3 bases: TGTGCCAGCAGCCCAACCGGCCCGTGGGGGTTCTTC. It codes for CASSPTGPWGFF.

This clone has more than one count but fewer than ten. The chain has TRBV19 and TRBJ2-5; no definite D call. In germline, CDR1 is LNHDA, CDR2 SQIVND (reference sequence). This CDR3 contains 12 residues. The V and J ends lost 6 bases and 4 bases respectively, with 9 bases between them. CDR3 sequence: CASSSAGETQYF. Written as DNA, the CDR3 is TGTGCCAGTAGCTCCGCTGGAGAGACCCAGTACTTC.

V is TRBV30 and J is TRBJ2-5; the D gene is possibly TRBD1 (6 bases). Judging by the DNA end, TRBJ2-7 fits better; the J call may be wrong. The CDR3 spans 12 residues. Per the germline V gene, CDR1 is GTSNPN and CDR2 is SVGIG (reference sequence). CDR3 nucleotide sequence: TGTGCCTGGACCAGGGGTCGCGACGAGCAGTACTTC. Its translation: CAWTRGRDEQYF.

This chain joins TRBV4-2 and TRBJ1-4, with a tentative D call TRBD1 (5 bases). Germline assignment: CDR1 LGHNA and CDR2 YNFKEQ. V shed 2 bases and J shed 5 bases, with 12 bases lying between them. This CDR3 is built from 15 residues. CDR3: CASSQNRGGNEKLFF. The CDR3, as DNA: TGTGCCAGCAGCCAAAACCGGGGGGGGAATGAAAAACTGTTTTTT.

The V gene is TRBV5-1, the J gene TRBJ1-1; 7 bases align to TRBD1. With 4 bases clipped from V and 8 bases from J, the junction kept 14 bases outside the gene matches. The germline V gene has CDR1 SGHRS and CDR2 YFSETQ. The CDR3 is 15 residues long. The CDR3 DNA is TGCGCCAGCAGCGGGGGGACAGAAGTCGCCTCCGAAGCTTTCTTT. Translated, it gives CASSGGTEVASEAFF.

The chain employs TRBV28 and TRBJ1-5; D is perhaps TRBD1 (6 bases). Germline loops: CDR1 MDHEN, CDR2 SYDVKM. Deletions cut 6 bases from V and 0 bases from J, with 18 bases between. The CDR3 has 17 amino acids. CDR3: CASRKLFDRNSNQPQHF. In nucleotides, the CDR3 is TGTGCCAGCAGAAAATTATTCGACAGGAATAGCAATCAGCCCCAGCATTTT.

V usage is TRBV25-1 and J usage is TRBJ2-3; TRBD1 or TRBD2 may be the D gene (5 bases each). V lost 7 bases to trimming and J lost 0 bases, with 14 bases between them. The CDR3 length is 15 residues. The germline V gene encodes CDR1 MGHDK and CDR2 SYGVNS. CDR3 in amino acids: CASTPRDGSTDTQYF. CDR3 coding DNA: TGTGCCAGCACCCCCCGGGACGGAAGCACAGATACGCAGTATTTT.

V usage is TRBV15 and J usage is TRBJ1-5; unclear D gene. Trimming shortened V by 1 base and J by 5 bases, and 12 bases separated the two germline ends. Germline values: CDR1 LNHNV, CDR2 YYDKDF (reference sequence). The CDR3 has 15 residues. As DNA, the CDR3 is TGTGCCACCAGCAGAGGGGCGGGGAAGGATCAGCCCCAGCATTTT. As protein: CATSRGAGKDQPQHF.

This clone was counted only a few times. The chain couples TRBV27 to TRBJ1-1; D remains unclear. The CDR3 has 13 residues. Germline V gene lookup returns CDR1 MNHEY and CDR2 SMNVEV (reference sequence). Trimming stripped 2 bases from V and 5 bases from J, with 9 bases between. CDR3 in DNA: TGTGCCAGCAGTTTAAAACGCCGGACTGAAGCTTTCTTT. Its protein product is CASSLKRRTEAFF.

This clone was counted once. The rearrangement joins TRBV10-3 to TRBJ2-5; D tentatively reads TRBD1 or TRBD2 (6 bases each). The CDR3 runs 13 residues. Germline assignment: CDR1 ENHRY and CDR2 SYGVKD. V lost 7 bases and J lost 5, with 14 bases in between. The CDR3 DNA reads as TGTGCCATCATGAGAAGGGGGGAGGAGACCCAGTACTTC. Translation: CAIMRRGEETQYF.

This chain uses TRBV19 with TRBJ1-1, with a possible D match to TRBD1 (5 bases). Trimming took off 4 bases at V and 3 bases at J, with 15 bases between the two ends. The CDR3 is 15 amino acids. Per the germline V gene, CDR1 is LNHDA and CDR2 is SQIVND (reference sequence). The CDR3 here is CASSTRGGVHTEAFF. The CDR3 DNA follows: TGTGCCAGTAGTACTCGGGGAGGGGTGCACACTGAAGCTTTCTTT.

The CDR3 here is CASSLDPLTGLEVKLFF. CDR3 coding DNA: TGCGCCAGCAGCTTGGACCCCTTGACAGGCCTGGAGGTAAAACTGTTTTTT. The chain recombines TRBV5-1 with TRBJ1-4; tentative D call: TRBD1 (6 bases). Germline V gives CDR1 SGHRS, CDR2 YFSETQ. The V and J ends lost 0 bases and 10 bases respectively, with 22 bases between them. CDR3 length: 17 residues.

V and J are TRBV18 and TRBJ2-7; D gene uncertain. Germline V gene data show CDR1 as KGHSH and CDR2 as LQKENI. V was pared by 0 bases and J by 6 bases, with 15 bases between. The CDR3 sequence is 15 residues long. This CDR3 is CASSPPGKRATEQYF. CDR3 coding DNA: TGTGCCAGCTCACCACCAGGGAAAAGGGCCACCGAGCAGTACTTC.

This CDR3 reads CASSYEAWRSSYNEQFF. The CDR3 nucleotides are TGTGCCAGCAGCTACGAGGCATGGCGGTCCTCCTACAATGAGCAGTTCTTC. V is TRBV5-5 and J is TRBJ2-1; the D is unclear. V was clipped by 3 bases and J by 0 bases, with 16 bases between them. CDR1 is SGHKS, CDR2 YYEKEE, per germline (reference sequence). The CDR3 spans 17 residues.

This chain uses TRBV30 with TRBJ1-3; D not resolved. Germline CDR1 reads GTSNPN; CDR2 reads SVGIG (reference sequence). This CDR3 has 15 amino acids. V was cut by 5 bases and J by 2 bases, with 16 bases left in between. The CDR3 protein is CAWAIEGGPGNTIYF. CDR3 nucleotides: TGTGCCTGGGCAATTGAGGGAGGACCTGGAAACACCATATATTTT.

This clone was detected once. The chain carries TRBV18 and TRBJ2-1; possibly TRBD2 for D (5 bases). The CDR3 has 14 residues. The V end was cut by 6 bases, the J end by 5 bases, with 14 bases between. CDR1 KGHSH and CDR2 LQKENI come from the germline V gene. The CDR3 nucleotides read TGTGCCAGCTCCGCGCGGGCTCGAGACAATGAGCAGTTCTTC. It yields the protein CASSARARDNEQFF.

The rearrangement links TRBV7-9 to TRBJ1-5; 7 bases fit TRBD1. The CDR3 is made up of 15 amino acids. Germline CDR1 SEHNR, CDR2 FQNEAQ (reference sequence). With V trimmed by 5 bases and J by 5 bases, 9 bases remained unmatched. The CDR3 DNA reads TGTGCCAGCAGCCAACAGGGGATGGTCGATCAGCCCCAGCATTTT. The encoded protein is CASSQQGMVDQPQHF. Using reference TRBV7-9 and TRBJ1-5 for the parts outside the CDR3, the full variable domain is DTGVSQNPRHKITKRGQNVTFRCDPISEHNRLYWYRQTLGQGPEFLTYFQNEAQLEKSRLLSDRFSAERPKGSFSTLEIQRTEQGDSAMYLCASSQQGMVDQPQHFGDGTRLSIL.

This chain connects TRBV5-1 to TRBJ1-1; TRBD1 agrees at 10 bases. The CDR3 consists of 16 residues. CDR1 is SGHRS and CDR2 is YFSETQ in the germline V gene. V shed 3 bases and J 2 bases; nucleotides not matched to a gene: 7. CDR3: CASSSNPTGGNTEAFF. The CDR3 nucleotides are TGCGCCAGCAGCTCTAATCCGACAGGGGGCAACACTGAAGCTTTCTTT.

The V call is TRBV5-1, the J call TRBJ2-7; TRBD2 matches at 10 bases. Germline V gene sequence: CDR1 SGHRS, CDR2 YFSETQ. This CDR3 spans 16 amino acids. J lost 5 bases, V lost 4 bases, and 12 bases had no gene match. The CDR3 region is CASSPERTSGFNEQYF. The CDR3 nucleotides are TGCGCCAGCAGCCCGGAGAGGACTAGCGGCTTCAACGAGCAGTACTTC.

CDR3 sequence (DNA): TGTGCCAGCGGCCGACAGGGGACGGACACTGAAGCTTTCTTT. Residues: CASGRQGTDTEAFF. The chain links TRBV7-8 to TRBJ1-1; 8 positions match TRBD1. This CDR3 is 14 amino acids long. CDR1 SGHVS and CDR2 FQNEAQ come from the germline V gene. Trimming removed 8 bases from V and 3 bases from J; junction bases left unmatched: 8. Together with reference TRBV7-8 and TRBJ1-1, the CDR3 gives the full variable domain: GAGVSQSPRYKVAKRGQDVALRCDPISGHVSLFWYQQALGQGPEFLTYFQNEAQLDKSGLPSDRFFAERPEGSVSTLKIQRTQQEDSAVYLCASGRQGTDTEAFFGQGTRLTVV.

The CDR3 is CASSRPGLEAFF. In nucleotides, the CDR3 is TGTGCCAGCAGCCGACCGGGCCTAGAAGCTTTCTTT. The V call is TRBV7-2, the J call TRBJ1-1; no definite D call. This CDR3 is built from 12 residues. The V end lost 5 bases, the J end lost 8 bases, and 12 bases lay between the germline ends. CDR1 and CDR2 (germline): SGHTA, FQGNSA.

The chain joins TRBV14 to TRBJ1-2, with D perhaps TRBD1 (5 bases). The CDR3 totals 14 residues. Germline loops: CDR1 SGHDN, CDR2 FVKESK. Trimming cost V 0 bases and J 8 bases, with 13 bases left between them. CDR3: CASSQDGGFAGYTF. The CDR3 coding sequence is TGTGCCAGCAGCCAAGATGGGGGTTTCGCGGGCTACACCTTC.

V gene TRBV6-5 combines with J gene TRBJ2-5, with a weak D call TRBD1 (6 bases). With 6 bases removed from V and 2 bases from J, the gap between germline ends came to 13 bases. Germline values: CDR1 MNHEY, CDR2 SVGAGI. The CDR3 length is 14 residues. As DNA, the CDR3 is TGTGCCAGCAGCAGGGGAGTACGGCAAGAGACCCAGTACTTC. Translated, it gives CASSRGVRQETQYF.

The genes are TRBV6-6 and TRBJ1-2; 11 bases match TRBD1. After removal of 6 bases from V and 3 bases from J, the junction contained 6 bases not matched to a gene. The CDR3 totals 15 residues. Germline values: CDR1 MNHNY, CDR2 SVGAGI (reference sequence). The CDR3, as DNA: TGTGCCAGCAGGAGACCGGGACAGGGGGACTATGGCTACACCTTC. Its translation: CASRRPGQGDYGYTF.

V usage is TRBV18 and J usage is TRBJ2-7, with TRBD1 matching 10 bases. The CDR3 has 15 residues. The junction had 3 bases not matched to a gene; V was cut back by 3 bases and J by 1 base. The germline CDR1 and CDR2 sequences are KGHSH and LQKENI. CDR3 residues: CASSPGTGESYEQYF. CDR3 coding DNA: TGTGCCAGCTCACCTGGGACAGGGGAGTCCTACGAGCAGTACTTC. The full variable domain, with the rest looked up from reference TRBV18 and TRBJ2-7, is NAGVMQNPRHLVRRRGQEARLRCSPMKGHSHVYWYRQLPEEGLKFMVYLQKENIIDESGMPKERFSAEFPKEGPSILRIQQVVRGDSAAYFCASSPGTGESYEQYFGPGTRLTVT.

The V and J genes are TRBV5-6 and TRBJ1-3; 7 bases line up with TRBD1. The CDR3 is 15 amino acids. The trim removed 3 bases at V and 2 bases at J, leaving 5 bases unmatched. The germline V gene has CDR1 SGHDT and CDR2 YYEEEE. This CDR3 reads CASSSVQGAGNTIYF. The DNA of the CDR3 is TGTGCCAGCAGCTCCGTCCAGGGGGCTGGAAACACCATATATTTT. The full variable domain, completed using reference TRBV5-6 and TRBJ1-3, is DAGVTQSPTHLIKTRGQQVTLRCSPKSGHDTVSWYQQALGQGPQFIFQYYEEEERQRGNFPDRFSGHQFPNYSSELNVNALLLGDSALYLCASSSVQGAGNTIYFGEGSWLTVV.

Only one count was recorded for this clone. The V gene is TRBV28, the J gene TRBJ2-1; possibly TRBD1 or TRBD2 for D (5 bases each). The CDR3 is made up of 15 amino acids. Looked up from germline, CDR1 is MDHEN and CDR2 is SYDVKM. Trimming removed 3 bases at V and 0 bases at J, with 9 bases between. CDR3 loop: CASSFWDLSYNEQFF. DNA for the CDR3: TGTGCCAGCAGTTTCTGGGACCTCTCCTACAATGAGCAGTTCTTC.